These 14 T cell receptor beta chains share one sample of origin, sequenced in a study of control samples from healthy donors and cancer patients. This table comes from immunoSEQ multiplex PCR, and its TCRdb copy is limited to in-frame clones, with some not included. This sample has about 120,000 clones, with 75% to 90% found just once. The sequencing sample was made of PBMCs. These receptors came from a woman between 45 and 60 years old with colorectal cancer.

Concerning this clone itself: A read error may account for a junction end that differs from germline. V is TRBV7-9 and J is TRBJ2-7, with TRBD1 matching over 9 bases. Germline CDR1 and CDR2: SEHNR and FQNEAQ (reference sequence). The CDR3 covers 12 residues. The CDR3 is CASSLEQGAENF. CDR3 bases: TGTGCCAGCAGCTTGGAACAGGGGGCGGAGAACTTC.

The chain has TRBV30 and TRBJ2-3; TRBD2 matches at 8 bases. With V trimmed by 0 bases and J by 5 bases, 7 bases remained unmatched. The CDR3 contains 15 residues. CDR1 is GTSNPN, CDR2 SVGIG, per germline (reference sequence). This CDR3 reads CAWSVAGAREDTQYF. CDR3 bases: TGTGCCTGGAGTGTAGCGGGGGCGCGTGAAGATACGCAGTATTTT. The full variable domain, completed using reference TRBV30 and TRBJ2-3, is SQTIHQWPATLVQPVGSPLSLECTVEGTSNPNLYWYRQAAGRGLQLLFYSVGIGQISSEVPQNLSASRPQDRQFILSSKKLLLSDSGFYLCAWSVAGAREDTQYFGPGTRLTVL.

This chain connects TRBV6-6 to TRBJ2-1; no clear D gene. V was pared by 6 bases and J by 7 bases, with 10 bases between. Germline V gives CDR1 MNHNY, CDR2 SVGAGI (reference sequence). The CDR3 runs to 12 residues. The CDR3 nucleotides read TGTGCCAGCAGGGACCCTGGAAATGAGCAGTTCTTC. Translated, it gives CASRDPGNEQFF.

V gene TRBV15 combines with J gene TRBJ2-3, with 8 bases aligning to TRBD1. The V gene's germline CDR1 is LNHNV and CDR2 YYDKDF (reference sequence). The CDR3 length is 19 residues. J lost 1 base, V lost 0 bases, and 12 bases had no gene match. This chain's CDR3 is CATSRDRMRQGRGTDTQYF. In DNA, the CDR3 is TGTGCCACCAGCAGAGATCGTATGCGACAGGGGAGAGGCACAGATACGCAGTATTTT.

V is TRBV3-1 (or the pseudogene TRBV3-2) and J is TRBJ2-1; TRBD2 matches 10 bases. The CDR3 sequence is 15 residues long. V was clipped by 4 bases and J by 4 bases; unmatched bases: 4. From germline, CDR1 is LGHDT and CDR2 YNNKEL (reference sequence). This CDR3 reads CASSRATSGYNEQFF. The CDR3 DNA follows: TGTGCCAGCAGCCGGGCGACTAGCGGGTACAATGAGCAGTTCTTC.

The rearrangement joins TRBV30 to TRBJ1-4; no firm D call. The CDR3 is 12 amino acids. V lost 0 bases, J lost 8 bases, and 7 bases lay in between. The germline gives CDR1 GTSNPN, CDR2 SVGIG (reference sequence). In DNA form, the CDR3 reads TGTGCCTGGAGTGTACACGTGGAAAAACTGTTTTTT. Amino acids: CAWSVHVEKLFF.

The gene calls are TRBV3-1 (or the pseudogene TRBV3-2) and TRBJ1-4; perhaps TRBD1 as D (5 bases). The V gene lost 0 bases and the J gene lost 7 bases, with 12 bases spanning the gap. Germline CDR1 and CDR2: LGHDT and YNNKEL (reference sequence). There are 15 residues in the CDR3. The CDR3 sequence: CASSQDLGGGEKLFF. The CDR3 DNA reads as TGTGCCAGCAGCCAAGATCTGGGGGGGGGTGAAAAACTGTTTTTT.

The CDR3 sequence: CASSLGYPNEQFF. CDR3 in DNA: TGTGCCAGCAGTTTAGGGTACCCAAATGAGCAGTTCTTC. The rearrangement uses TRBV27 and TRBJ2-1; no definite D call. The V gene lost 2 bases and the J gene lost 7 bases, with 9 bases spanning the gap. The CDR3 has 13 amino acids. Germline V CDR1 and CDR2: MNHEY, SMNVEV (reference sequence).

The J gene is TRBJ1-2, the V gene TRBV19; 9 nucleotides agree with TRBD1. Losses at the gene ends were 4 bases for V and 7 bases for J; bases not matched to a gene: 10. The CDR3 spans 15 residues. Germline V gene lookup returns CDR1 LNHDA and CDR2 SQIVND (reference sequence). Written as DNA, the CDR3 is TGTGCCAGTAGTAGCGGTCGGGACAGGGATGGTGGCTACACCTTC. It yields the protein CASSSGRDRDGGYTF.

The chain has TRBV28 and TRBJ2-2; D gene ambiguous. CDR3 size: 15 residues. Trimming stripped 2 bases from V and 1 base from J, with 8 bases between. Germline CDR1 reads MDHEN; CDR2 reads SYDVKM. Written as DNA, the CDR3 is TGTGCCAGCAGTTTAGAGTCCTGGAACACCGGGGAGCTGTTTTTT. Its protein product is CASSLESWNTGELFF. The full variable domain, rest sourced from reference TRBV28 and TRBJ2-2, is DVKVTQSSRYLVKRTGEKVFLECVQDMDHENMFWYRQDPGLGLRLIYFSYDVKMKEKGDIPEGYSVSREKKERFSLILESASTNQTSMYLCASSLESWNTGELFFGEGSRLTVL.

The chain links TRBV3-1 (or the pseudogene TRBV3-2) to TRBJ2-2; TRBD2 agrees at 7 bases. The J segment lost 5 bases and the V segment lost 6 bases, leaving 15 bases of the junction unmatched. The V gene's germline CDR1 is LGHDT and CDR2 YNNKEL (reference sequence). This CDR3 contains 17 residues. CDR3 DNA: TGTGCCAGCAGTCCCAAGATTGGGAGGGCCTGGACCGGGGAGCTGTTTTTT. It specifies CASSPKIGRAWTGELFF.

CDR3 nucleotide sequence: TGTGCCAGCAGCTTGAACCGGGACTCAGAAGAGACCCAGTACTTC. This codes for CASSLNRDSEETQYF. The V gene is TRBV7-8, the J gene TRBJ2-5; possibly TRBD2 for D (6 bases). The CDR3 loop spans 15 amino acids. V shed 3 bases and J shed 3 bases, with 14 bases lying between them. The germline V gene has CDR1 SGHVS and CDR2 FQNEAQ.

This chain uses TRBV5-1 with TRBJ1-2, with 8 positions matching TRBD1. The CDR3 is 13 residues long. Germline V gives CDR1 SGHRS, CDR2 YFSETQ. The ends lost 3 bases at V and 7 bases at J; junction bases unmatched: 5. CDR3 in amino acids: CASSSGGGSGYTF. CDR3 sequence (DNA): TGCGCCAGCAGCTCAGGGGGCGGTTCTGGCTACACCTTC.

The genes are TRBV6-5 and TRBJ1-2, with D unclear. V was pared by 8 bases and J by 5 bases, with 15 bases between. CDR3 length equals 13 residues. Looked up from germline, CDR1 is MNHEY and CDR2 is SVGAGI. CDR3 sequence reads: CASALRLGYGYTF. The DNA of the CDR3 is TGTGCCAGCGCCCTCCGGCTAGGGTATGGCTACACCTTC.